The T cell receptor beta chain described here comes from a study of OX40 agonist ivuxolimab in advanced cancers. Study conclusions and caveats: Averaging showed that CD8+ T cells had more expanded clones than CD4+ did.

Trimming removed 4 bases from V and 3 bases from J, with 27 bases in between. Germline V gene lookup returns CDR1 MDHEN and CDR2 SYDVKM. The CDR3 totals 19 residues. Using immunoSEQ multiplex PCR, the repertoire was profiled, and TCRdb retains in-frame clones only, with some absent. The sample lists about 59,000 clones; approximately 94% were seen once. Sampling of blood occurred at baseline, cycle 4 day 1, and cycle 7 day 1. In its sample, this clone was seen a few times. Its antigen is still unknown. This sequence originates from an adult with an advanced solid tumor such as melanoma, head and neck, liver or kidney cancer. The rearrangement joins TRBV28 to TRBJ1-1, with D unresolved. The material was CD4+ or CD8+ T cells sorted from blood, obtained in a trial of the OX40 agonist ivuxolimab. CDR3 DNA: TGTGCCAGCAGTTCCTTTCCCCGCTCCGGGTTGAGGGAGGACACTGAAGCTTTCTTT. Its protein product is CASSSFPRSGLREDTEAFF.